Shown below are 18 T cell receptor beta chains from a single sample sequenced in a study of cytomegalovirus exposure and HLA in healthy donors. The protocol was immunoSEQ multiplex PCR, while the TCRdb copy is restricted to in-frame clones and leaves out a portion. In the table there are about 150,000 clones, approximately 89% of which are singletons. The specimen sequenced was PBMCs. The receptors derive from a man aged 18 to 35 in good health and CMV-seronegative.

The rearrangement uses TRBV11-3 and TRBJ1-2; D remains ambiguous. This CDR3 is built from 14 residues. Trimming stripped 5 bases from V and 4 bases from J, with 14 bases between. CDR1 and CDR2 from the germline V gene are SGHNT and YENEEA. In DNA, the CDR3 is TGTGCCAGCAGCCGGGGTGGCAGCTTCTATGGCTACACCTTC. This codes for CASSRGGSFYGYTF.

This chain links TRBV2 with TRBJ1-4, with unresolved D. The germline V gene has CDR1 SNHLY and CDR2 FYNNEI. The V end was cut by 7 bases, the J end by 8 bases, with 11 bases between. The CDR3 sequence is 12 residues long. CDR3 in amino acids: CASKNFWEKLFF. The CDR3 nucleotides read TGTGCCAGCAAGAACTTTTGGGAAAAACTGTTTTTT.

CDR3 sequence: CASSDWTGNDAEKLFF. Written as DNA, the CDR3 is TGTGCCAGCAGTGACTGGACTGGTAATGATGCAGAAAAACTGTTTTTT. The chain joins TRBV6-1 to TRBJ1-4; D is undetermined. This CDR3 has 16 amino acids. Per germline, CDR1 MNHNS and CDR2 SASEGT. V was shortened by 3 bases and J by 8 bases, with 19 bases between the two germline ends.

The rearrangement links TRBV5-4 to TRBJ1-2; 8 bases map to TRBD1. CDR3 size: 15 residues. Germline values: CDR1 SGHNT, CDR2 YYREEE (reference sequence). Trimming removed 4 bases from V and 10 bases from J; junction bases left unmatched: 15. The CDR3 DNA reads TGTGCCAGCAGCCCGGGACAGGTGGGGACATGGGACTACACCTTC. Its protein is CASSPGQVGTWDYTF. The full variable domain, completed using reference TRBV5-4 and TRBJ1-2, is ETGVTQSPTHLIKTRGQQVTLRCSSQSGHNTVSWYQQALGQGPQFIFQYYREEENGRGNFPPRFSGLQFPNYSSELNVNALELDDSALYLCASSPGQVGTWDYTFGSGTRLTVV.

V usage is TRBV27 and J usage is TRBJ2-1; 8 bases are shared with TRBD2. This CDR3 contains 15 residues. Germline trimming cut 7 bases from V and 10 bases from J; bases unmatched to any gene: 15. Germline CDR1 MNHEY, CDR2 SMNVEV (reference sequence). DNA for the CDR3: TGTGCCAGCACCAAAGCCCGGGGGGGCCGGGAGGAGCAGTTCTTC. Translated, it gives CASTKARGGREEQFF.

This chain joins TRBV11-3 and TRBJ1-1; D not certain. The germline V and J ends were trimmed by 4 bases and 10 bases, with 19 bases remaining between them. The CDR3 is made up of 14 amino acids. Germline lookup yields CDR1 SGHNT and CDR2 YENEEA. The CDR3 DNA is TGTGCCAGCAGCTCCAGTACCGGAGGTAGCGGAGCTTTCTTT. Protein: CASSSSTGGSGAFF. The full variable domain, with the rest looked up from reference TRBV11-3 and TRBJ1-1, is EAGVVQSPRYKIIEKKQPVAFWCNPISGHNTLYWYLQNLGQGPELLIRYENEEAVDDSQLPKDRFSAERLKGVDSTLKIQPAELGDSAVYLCASSSSTGGSGAFFGQGTRLTVV.

This clone was counted only a few times. The chain has TRBV10-1 and TRBJ2-7; D unclear. Germline loops: CDR1 WNHNN, CDR2 SYGVQD (reference sequence). Trimming removed 6 bases from V and 3 bases from J, with 3 bases in between. This CDR3 region has 10 residues. CDR3 nucleotides: TGCGCCAGCAGGGGCTACGAGCAGTACGTC. Protein: CASRGYEQYV.

The chain's CDR3 is CASSLGRGGGNEQFF. The CDR3 bases are TGTGCCAGCAGCTTAGGCCGGGGGGGCGGGAATGAGCAGTTCTTC. The rearrangement uses TRBV11-2 and TRBJ2-1; the match to TRBD2 covers 8 bases. The germline gives CDR1 SGHAT, CDR2 FQNNGV. The CDR3 has 15 residues. J gave up 7 bases and V 1 base, and 6 bases lay outside the gene matches.

This rearrangement joins TRBV11-1 to TRBJ2-3, with a tentative D call TRBD2 (7 bases). V lost 6 bases and J 3 bases, leaving 13 bases between the germline ends. The germline gives CDR1 SGHAT, CDR2 FQDESV (reference sequence). The CDR3 covers 14 residues. The DNA for the CDR3 is TGTGCCAGCAGTCGGGGGGCCCAAACAGATACGCAGTATTTT. Protein: CASSRGAQTDTQYF.

The gene calls are TRBV2 and TRBJ1-2; possible D gene TRBD1, 5 bases. The ends were cut back, 2 bases at V and 5 bases at J, with 15 bases in the middle. CDR1 is SNHLY, CDR2 FYNNEI, per germline. This CDR3 has 15 residues. In nucleotides, the CDR3 is TGTGCCAGCAGTGAATTGGGGCGCGCGCCGTATGGCTACACCTTC. It is translated as CASSELGRAPYGYTF.

The rearrangement links TRBV6-6 to TRBJ2-7; possibly TRBD1 for D (5 bases). This CDR3 has 14 residues. Trimming left V 6 bases short and J 6 bases short, with 18 bases between. Per the germline V gene, CDR1 is MNHNY and CDR2 is SVGAGI (reference sequence). CDR3 in amino acids: CASSADRTRPEQYV. The CDR3 nucleotides are TGTGCCAGCAGCGCAGACAGAACGAGGCCCGAGCAGTACGTC.

The chain carries TRBV27 and TRBJ1-5; a possible D gene is TRBD1 (5 bases). V lost 1 base and J lost 2, with 9 bases in between. CDR3 length equals 15 residues. CDR1 MNHEY and CDR2 SMNVEV come from the germline V gene (reference sequence). The CDR3 is CASSLWGGGNQPQHF. The CDR3 DNA reads TGTGCCAGCAGTTTATGGGGAGGGGGCAATCAGCCCCAGCATTTT.

This clone was observed a handful of times. The gene calls are TRBV21-1 and TRBJ1-1. TRBV21-1 is a listed pseudogene. The CDR3 is 15 residues long. The CDR3 DNA sequence: TGTGCCAGCAGCAAAAGGCGAGGGATTTGCACTGAAGCTTTCTTT. Translated, it gives CASSKRRGICTEAFF.

The chain combines TRBV2 with TRBJ1-5, with 7 nucleotides matching TRBD1. CDR1 is SNHLY and CDR2 is FYNNEI in the germline V gene. V was clipped by 7 bases and J by 2 bases; unmatched bases: 8. The CDR3 sequence is 15 residues long. CDR3 sequence reads: CASNDRAAGNQPQHF. The CDR3, as DNA: TGTGCCAGCAATGACAGGGCGGCAGGCAATCAGCCCCAGCATTTT.

The chain carries TRBV9 and TRBJ1-1, with 11 bases matching TRBD1. The CDR3 consists of 16 residues. V shed 0 bases and J 2 bases; nucleotides not matched to a gene: 3. CDR1 and CDR2 (germline): SGDLS, YYNGEE. The CDR3 DNA is TGTGCCAGCAGCGTAGAGTGGACAGGGGGCAACACTGAAGCTTTCTTT. Amino acids: CASSVEWTGGNTEAFF.

This rearrangement joins TRBV21-1 to TRBJ2-2; whether TRBD2, the table's D call, matches the DNA was not checked. TRBV21-1 is assigned pseudogene status. The CDR3 is made up of 16 amino acids. The DNA of the CDR3 is TGTGCCAGCAGCAACGGGGAAGGGCTCCACACCGGGGAGCTGTTTTTT. Amino acids: CASSNGEGLHTGELFF.

The chain is built from TRBV29-1 and TRBJ1-1; D gene uncertain. Germline V gene sequence: CDR1 SQVTM, CDR2 ANQGSEA. Between the trimmed V and J ends, which lost 7 bases and 5 bases, there was a span of 8 bases. The CDR3 is 10 residues long. This CDR3 is CSASKTEAFF. Here the CDR3 DNA reads TGCAGCGCCAGTAAGACTGAAGCTTTCTTT.

The chain links TRBV7-9 to TRBJ1-3; maybe TRBD1 (5 bases). The V gene's germline CDR1 is SEHNR and CDR2 FQNEAQ (reference sequence). V was shortened by 5 bases and J by 2 bases, with 22 bases between the two germline ends. CDR3 size: 18 residues. For the CDR3, the DNA is TGTGCCAGCAGCCAGGGTTTCGGGTTTCAGGGAACTGGAAACACCATATATTTT. Protein product: CASSQGFGFQGTGNTIYF.